Presented here are 11 T cell receptor beta chains from one specimen sequenced in a study of CD8 T cells in ankylosing spondylitis. TCRdb used MiXCR to reprocess the 5' RACE reads, holding one entry per CDR3 protein. The sample has some 350,000 distinct CDR3 sequences; roughly 15% are singletons. The sample comprised blood, either unsorted or a sorted T cell fraction (not recorded which). The receptors here all came from a male donor with ankylosing spondylitis or in good health (not recorded which).

The chain links TRBV3-1 to TRBJ1-6, with D maybe TRBD1 (6 bases). Germline V gene data show CDR1 as LGHDT and CDR2 as YNNKEL (reference sequence). Between the trimmed V and J ends, which lost 1 base and 5 bases, there was a span of 12 bases. This CDR3 contains 16 residues. CDR3 protein: CASSQVKGGNNSPLHF. The CDR3 bases are TGTGCCAGCAGCCAAGTGAAGGGGGGAAATAATTCACCCCTCCACTTT.

This clonotype was picked up many times. The chain couples TRBV5-1 to TRBJ1-2; D remains unclear. Trimming removed 4 bases at V and 8 bases at J, with 18 bases between. The CDR3 length is 14 residues. CDR1 SGHRS and CDR2 YFSETQ come from the germline V gene. This CDR3 is CASSQISDVGGYTF. CDR3 coding DNA: TGCGCCAGCAGCCAAATATCGGACGTTGGCGGCTACACCTTC.

This chain links TRBV20-1 with TRBJ1-2; no reliable D call. Looked up from germline, CDR1 is DFQATT and CDR2 is SNEGSKA (reference sequence). Deletions cut 3 bases from V and 4 bases from J, with 9 bases between. CDR3 size: 12 residues. The CDR3 loop reads CSARDRSYGYTF. For the CDR3, the DNA is TGCAGTGCTAGGGACCGCTCCTATGGCTACACCTTC.

The chain combines TRBV11-3 with TRBJ1-4; D ambiguous. There are 14 residues in the CDR3. Trimming took 5 bases from V and 5 from J, leaving 12 bases between them. Germline-derived CDR1 and CDR2 are SGHNT and YENEEA. CDR3 sequence reads: CASSLLAGNEKLFF. For the CDR3, the DNA is TGTGCCAGCAGCCTTCTAGCCGGGAATGAAAAACTGTTTTTT.

The chain has TRBV3-1 and TRBJ2-1, with 13 bases fitting TRBD2. The CDR3 contains 15 residues. V was pared by 4 bases and J by 6 bases, with 3 bases of the junction left unmatched. Germline-derived CDR1 and CDR2 are LGHDT and YNNKEL (reference sequence). DNA for the CDR3: TGTGCCAGCAGCCGACTAGCGGGGGGTAGCAATGAGCAGTTCTTC. It codes for CASSRLAGGSNEQFF.

This clonotype was seen at least ten times. The J gene is TRBJ1-6, the V gene TRBV20-1; a possible D gene is TRBD1 (5 bases). Trimming cost V 1 base and J 8 bases, with 9 bases left between them. The CDR3 has 13 residues. Germline V gene sequence: CDR1 DFQATT, CDR2 SNEGSKA (reference sequence). CDR3 sequence: CSARGQLDSPLHF. In DNA, the CDR3 is TGCAGTGCTAGAGGACAGTTAGATTCACCCCTCCACTTT.

The table lists this clonotype with a few counts. The chain links TRBV24-1 to TRBJ2-1, with D tentatively TRBD1 (6 bases). CDR1 is KGHDR, CDR2 SFDVKD, per germline. V lost 3 bases to trimming and J lost 0 bases, with 8 bases between them. This CDR3 region has 15 residues. CDR3: CATSDARGSYNEQFF. CDR3 sequence (DNA): TGTGCCACCAGTGATGCCAGGGGCTCCTACAATGAGCAGTTCTTC.

This clonotype was seen a few times. The V and J genes are TRBV9 and TRBJ2-7; D is uncertain. V was shortened by 0 bases and J by 5 bases, with 15 bases between the two germline ends. The CDR3 has 15 residues. Per germline, CDR1 SGDLS and CDR2 YYNGEE. CDR3: CASSVGFGAGDEQYF. The DNA of the CDR3 is TGTGCCAGCAGCGTAGGGTTCGGTGCTGGGGACGAGCAGTACTTC.

The V call is TRBV20-1, the J call TRBJ1-4, with D perhaps matching TRBD1 (6 bases). The V end was cut by 6 bases, the J end by 10 bases, with 15 bases between. Germline CDR1 is DFQATT and CDR2 is SNEGSKA (reference sequence). The CDR3 length is 12 residues. The CDR3 sequence: CSAGRGGGKLFF. The DNA of the CDR3 is TGCAGTGCCGGGAGAGGGGGAGGAAAACTGTTTTTT.

This clonotype has a handful of counts. The chain carries TRBV5-1 and TRBJ2-6; D remains unclear. Between the trimmed V and J ends, which lost 4 bases and 0 bases, there was a span of 11 bases. The CDR3 totals 16 residues. Germline V gives CDR1 SGHRS, CDR2 YFSETQ. The CDR3 DNA is TGCGCCAGCAGCATTGGACCGTCCTCTGGGGCCAACGTCCTGACTTTC. Translated, it gives CASSIGPSSGANVLTF.

The chain links TRBV3-1 to TRBJ1-2; D is unresolved. CDR1 LGHDT and CDR2 YNNKEL come from the germline V gene (reference sequence). The CDR3 covers 15 residues. With 1 base removed from V and 3 bases from J, the gap between germline ends came to 12 bases. The CDR3: CASSQALASDYGYTF. CDR3 nucleotide sequence: TGTGCCAGCAGCCAAGCTTTGGCCTCGGACTATGGCTACACCTTC.